The source of this T cell receptor (beta chain) is a study of blood T cell repertoires in COVID-19. Across the whole study: T cells, B-cell-depleted T cells, or PBMCs provided the cDNA or gDNA that served as material.

Original analysis: Estimation of nucleated cell counts was performed using reference gene primer amplification. The assay was immunoSEQ multiplex PCR, and TCRdb's table has in-frame clones only and misses some. The V and J calls and the clone size are those of that table, but D and trimming were determined from the DNA. Of some 130,000 clones in the sample, under 85% are singletons; the top ten hold about 9.9%. In germline, CDR1 is LGHNA, CDR2 YNFKEQ. This CDR3 spans 16 amino acids. The ends lost 3 bases at V and 0 bases at J; junction bases unmatched: 5. This TCR derives from a man aged 40-50 years with active or convalescent COVID-19. The chain links TRBV4-2 to TRBJ2-5; 9 bases line up with TRBD2. Sample: peripheral blood. The DNA of the CDR3 is TGTGCCAGCAGCCATAGCGGGGGAGAGTACCAAGAGACCCAGTACTTC. This sequence encodes CASSHSGGEYQETQYF.